This T cell receptor (beta chain) was captured in a study of blood T cell repertoires in COVID-19. Across the whole study: Samples representing acute and convalescent COVID-19 were sourced from the United States, Italy and Spain. The cDNA or gDNA used as material had been derived from T cells, B-cell-depleted T cells, or PBMCs.

The CDR3 runs 15 residues. The trim removed 7 bases at V and 7 bases at J, leaving 12 bases unmatched. Germline V gives CDR1 MNHEY, CDR2 SVGAGI. Original data processing: The authors estimated nucleated cell counts from reference gene primer amplification. Libraries were prepared by immunoSEQ multiplex PCR; TCRdb keeps only in-frame clonotypes and omits some of them. The V and J calls and clone size were taken over from that table, and D and trimming were inferred from the DNA. The table has 150,000 to 200,000 clones, roughly 85% seen once. The source is a man aged 55 to 70 with active or convalescent COVID-19. This chain links TRBV6-5 with TRBJ2-1, with 8 bases lining up with TRBD1. Sequenced material: peripheral blood. Here the CDR3 reads CASKHPGQEANEQFF. The CDR3 DNA sequence: TGTGCCAGCAAACACCCGGGACAGGAGGCGAATGAGCAGTTCTTC.